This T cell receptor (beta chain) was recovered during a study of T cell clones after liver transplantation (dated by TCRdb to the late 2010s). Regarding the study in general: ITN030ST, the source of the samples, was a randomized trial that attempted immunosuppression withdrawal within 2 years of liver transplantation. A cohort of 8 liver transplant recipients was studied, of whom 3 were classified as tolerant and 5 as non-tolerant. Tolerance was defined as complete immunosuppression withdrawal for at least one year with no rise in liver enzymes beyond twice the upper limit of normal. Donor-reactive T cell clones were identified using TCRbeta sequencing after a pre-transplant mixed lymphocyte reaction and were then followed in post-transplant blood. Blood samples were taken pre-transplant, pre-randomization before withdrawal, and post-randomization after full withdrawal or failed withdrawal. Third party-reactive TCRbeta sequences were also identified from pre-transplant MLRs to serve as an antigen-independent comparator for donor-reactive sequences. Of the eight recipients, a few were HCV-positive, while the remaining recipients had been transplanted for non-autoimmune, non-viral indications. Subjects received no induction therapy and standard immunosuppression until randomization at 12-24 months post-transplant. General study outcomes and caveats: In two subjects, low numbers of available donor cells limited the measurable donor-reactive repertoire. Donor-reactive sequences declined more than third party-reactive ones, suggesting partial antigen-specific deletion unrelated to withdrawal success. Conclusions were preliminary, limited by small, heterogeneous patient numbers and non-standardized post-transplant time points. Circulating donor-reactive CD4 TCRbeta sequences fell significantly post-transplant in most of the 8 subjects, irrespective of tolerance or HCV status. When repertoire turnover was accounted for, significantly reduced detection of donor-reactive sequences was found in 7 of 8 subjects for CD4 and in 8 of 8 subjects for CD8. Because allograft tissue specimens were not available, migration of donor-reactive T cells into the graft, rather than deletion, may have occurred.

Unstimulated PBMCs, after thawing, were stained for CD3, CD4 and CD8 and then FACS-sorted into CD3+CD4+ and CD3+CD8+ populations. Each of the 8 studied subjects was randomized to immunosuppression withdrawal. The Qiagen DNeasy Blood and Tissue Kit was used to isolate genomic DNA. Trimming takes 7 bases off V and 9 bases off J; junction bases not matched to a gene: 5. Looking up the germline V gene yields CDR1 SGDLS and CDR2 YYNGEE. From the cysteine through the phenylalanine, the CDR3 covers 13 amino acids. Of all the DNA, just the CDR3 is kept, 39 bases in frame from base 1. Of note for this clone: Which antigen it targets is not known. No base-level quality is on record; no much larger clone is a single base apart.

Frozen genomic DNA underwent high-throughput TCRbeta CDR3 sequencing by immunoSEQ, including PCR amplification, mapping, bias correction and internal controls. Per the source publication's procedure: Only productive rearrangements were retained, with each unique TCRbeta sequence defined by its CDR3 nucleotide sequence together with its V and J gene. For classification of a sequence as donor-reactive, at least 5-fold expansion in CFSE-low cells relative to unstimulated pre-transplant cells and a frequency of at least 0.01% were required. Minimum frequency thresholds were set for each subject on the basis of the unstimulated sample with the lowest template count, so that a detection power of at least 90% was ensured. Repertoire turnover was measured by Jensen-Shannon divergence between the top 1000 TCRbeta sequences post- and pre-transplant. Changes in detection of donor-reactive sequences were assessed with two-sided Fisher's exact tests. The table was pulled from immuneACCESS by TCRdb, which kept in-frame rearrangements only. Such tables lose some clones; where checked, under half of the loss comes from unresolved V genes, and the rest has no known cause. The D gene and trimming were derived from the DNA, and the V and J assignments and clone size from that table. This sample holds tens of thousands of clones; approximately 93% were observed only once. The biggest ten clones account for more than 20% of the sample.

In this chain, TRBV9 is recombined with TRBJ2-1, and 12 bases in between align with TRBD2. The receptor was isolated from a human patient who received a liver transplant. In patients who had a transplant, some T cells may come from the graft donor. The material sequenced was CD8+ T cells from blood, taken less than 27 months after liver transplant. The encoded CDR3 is CASQASGRGEQFF. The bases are TGTGCCAGCCAGGCTAGCGGGAGGGGTGAGCAGTTCTTC. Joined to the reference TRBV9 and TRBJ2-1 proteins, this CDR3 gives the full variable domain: DSGVTQTPKHLITATGQRVTLRCSPRSGDLSVYWYQQSLDQGLQFLIQYYNGEERAKGNILERFSAQQFPDLHSELNLSSLELGDSALYFCASQASGRGEQFFGPGTRLTVL.